The 20 T cell receptor beta chains below all came from one sample that was sequenced in a study of T cell repertoires in cytomegalovirus infection. TCRdb processed the reads anew with MiXCR; each CDR3 protein has one entry. The sample records hundreds of thousands of distinct CDR3 sequences, around 24% being singletons. The sequencing sample was made of CD8+ T cells from PBMCs. The receptors come from a human donor in good health (CMV status not recorded). Some clones in this sample may be carry-over from other donors' samples.

The J gene is TRBJ1-2, the V gene TRBV27; TRBD1 matches 8 bases. Trimming at V came to 0 bases and at J to 1 base, leaving 4 bases not matched to a gene. This CDR3 is 16 amino acids long. Germline V lookup: CDR1 MNHEY, CDR2 SMNVEV (reference sequence). The CDR3 sequence: CASSLSPTGVNYGYTF. The CDR3 region has the DNA TGTGCCAGCAGTTTATCCCCGACAGGGGTTAACTATGGCTACACCTTC.

This chain uses TRBV20-1 with TRBJ1-1; weak D call: TRBD1 (5 bases). The V end lost 2 bases, the J end lost 4 bases, and 14 bases lay between the germline ends. The CDR3 sequence is 14 residues long. Germline loops: CDR1 DFQATT, CDR2 SNEGSKA (reference sequence). In DNA, the CDR3 is TGCAGTGCTAGACAGGGTCCTTGGAGCACTGAAGCTTTCTTT. Translation gives CSARQGPWSTEAFF.

The table lists this clonotype with many counts. The chain links TRBV7-6 to TRBJ2-3; 10 bases map to TRBD2. V lost 1 base to trimming and J lost 6 bases; unmatched junction nucleotides: 7. The CDR3 sequence is 16 residues long. From germline, CDR1 is SGHVS and CDR2 FNYEAQ. The CDR3 bases are TGTGCCAGCAGCTTAGAACCACTAGCGGGGATGGATACGCAGTATTTT. The encoded protein is CASSLEPLAGMDTQYF.

The chain is built from TRBV12-3 or TRBV12-4 and TRBJ1-1; D is possibly TRBD1 (6 bases). V gave up 6 bases and J gave up 4 bases, with 15 bases separating them. This CDR3 region has 14 residues. CDR3 sequence (DNA): TGTGCCAGCAGCTATGAGGGGGGAATCACTGAAGCTTTCTTT. Encoded protein: CASSYEGGITEAFF.

Points on this clonotype: Since a much larger clone is just one base distant, this may be a read error. CDR3 protein: CASSPRTSTGDTDTQYF. The CDR3 bases are TGTGCCAGCAGCCCCCGAACTTCGACAGGAGACACAGATACGCAGTATTTT. V is TRBV7-8 and J is TRBJ2-3; a weak D match, TRBD1 (6 bases). The V gene's germline CDR1 is SGHVS and CDR2 FQNEAQ. The CDR3 contains 17 residues. V was shortened by 5 bases and J by 2 bases, with 20 bases between the two germline ends.

In this sample, this clonotype turned up many times. One junction end disagrees with the germline gene, perhaps due to a read error. The rearrangement uses TRBV7-7 and TRBJ2-5; 9 nucleotides line up with TRBD2. Germline loops: CDR1 SSHAT, CDR2 FNYEAQ (reference sequence). The CDR3 is 15 amino acids. In nucleotides, the CDR3 is TGTGCTAGCAGCCAGGGACTAGCTAGTCGAGAGACCCAGTACTTC. Its translation is CASSQGLASRETQYF.

Points on this clonotype: This may be a read error: a much more frequent sequence differs by one nucleotide. This rearrangement joins TRBV4-1 to TRBJ2-1; 7 positions match TRBD2. The CDR3 runs to 15 residues. Germline V gene data show CDR1 as MGHRA and CDR2 as YSYEKL. CDR3 region: CASSQGTPGGNERFF. CDR3 in DNA: TGCGCCAGCAGCCAAGGCACACCGGGAGGCAATGAGCGGTTCTTC.

The rearrangement uses TRBV27 and TRBJ2-2; D is perhaps TRBD1 (5 bases). Germline V gene data show CDR1 as MNHEY and CDR2 as SMNVEV (reference sequence). The germline V and J ends were trimmed by 6 bases and 2 bases, with 16 bases remaining between them. This CDR3 contains 16 residues. The CDR3 loop is CASSPIDRSNTGELFF. The CDR3 DNA sequence: TGTGCCAGCAGCCCAATAGACAGATCTAACACCGGGGAGCTGTTTTTT.

V is TRBV14 and J is TRBJ2-7; D is unclear. CDR1 is SGHDN and CDR2 is FVKESK in the germline V gene. V lost 0 bases and J 6 bases, leaving 18 bases between the germline ends. This CDR3 contains 16 residues. Here the CDR3 reads CASSQEFWTALGEQYF. The CDR3 DNA follows: TGTGCCAGCAGCCAAGAATTCTGGACCGCCTTGGGCGAGCAGTACTTC.

The rearrangement uses TRBV6-6 and TRBJ2-7, with a possible D match to TRBD1 (6 bases). V was cut by 2 bases and J by 3 bases, with 14 bases left in between. CDR3 length: 15 amino acids. Germline assignment: CDR1 MNHNY and CDR2 SVGAGI (reference sequence). CDR3 region: CASSYPGQHYYEQYV. The CDR3 nucleotides read TGTGCCAGCAGTTACCCCGGACAGCATTACTACGAGCAGTACGTC.

The chain uses TRBV27 and TRBJ2-6, with a weak D call TRBD1 (6 bases). Germline values: CDR1 MNHEY, CDR2 SMNVEV (reference sequence). V lost 3 bases to trimming and J lost 0 bases, with 15 bases between them. This CDR3 has 18 residues. The CDR3 DNA reads as TGTGCCAGCAGTTTGAAGGGGGATTATGCCTCTGGGGCCAACGTCCTGACTTTC. It yields the protein CASSLKGDYASGANVLTF.

The gene calls are TRBV20-1 and TRBJ2-7; tentative D call: TRBD1 (5 bases). The CDR3 sequence is 13 residues long. Trimming cost V 1 base and J 1 base, with 8 bases left between them. The germline CDR1 and CDR2 sequences are DFQATT and SNEGSKA (reference sequence). The CDR3 spells CSARGQGSYEQYF. CDR3 bases: TGCAGTGCTAGAGGGCAGGGTTCCTACGAGCAGTACTTC.

This clonotype was recorded many times. The chain recombines TRBV7-2 with TRBJ2-5; 9 bases agree with TRBD1. V shed 2 bases and J 3 bases; nucleotides not matched to a gene: 10. The CDR3 sequence is 17 residues long. CDR1 SGHTA and CDR2 FQGNSA come from the germline V gene. The CDR3 spells CASSLTGGLTTKETQYF. CDR3 nucleotides: TGTGCCAGCAGCTTAACAGGGGGCCTAACCACAAAAGAGACCCAGTACTTC.

The chain employs TRBV6-5 and TRBJ1-2; possibly TRBD1 for D (5 bases). This CDR3 comprises 14 residues. V was trimmed by 2 bases and J by 4 bases, leaving 11 bases between them. CDR1 and CDR2 from the germline V gene are MNHEY and SVGAGI. The CDR3 reads CASSYEDSPYGYTF. The CDR3, as DNA: TGTGCCAGCAGTTACGAAGACAGCCCCTATGGCTACACCTTC.

This chain links TRBV19 with TRBJ2-1; D is uncertain. Germline V lookup: CDR1 LNHDA, CDR2 SQIVND (reference sequence). V was cut by 6 bases and J by 8 bases, with 17 bases left in between. The CDR3 contains 14 residues. The CDR3 sequence is CASSVPGVGDEQFF. In DNA form, the CDR3 reads TGTGCCAGTAGCGTCCCAGGAGTAGGCGATGAGCAGTTCTTC. The full variable domain, its missing parts supplied by reference TRBV19 and TRBJ2-1, is DGGITQSPKYLFRKEGQNVTLSCEQNLNHDAMYWYRQDPGQGLRLIYYSQIVNDFQKGDIAEGYSVSREKKESFPLTVTSAQKNPTAFYLCASSVPGVGDEQFFGPGTRLTVL.

This clonotype appeared once. The genes are TRBV6-5 and TRBJ2-1; 8 bases match TRBD1. This CDR3 region has 16 residues. Looked up from germline, CDR1 is MNHEY and CDR2 is SVGAGI. Germline trimming cut 6 bases from V and 3 bases from J; bases unmatched to any gene: 10. In DNA form, the CDR3 reads TGTGCCAGCAGGGACGCCGGGACAGGTGGCTACAATGAGCAGTTCTTC. It translates to CASRDAGTGGYNEQFF.

V is TRBV13 and J is TRBJ1-1; D is unclear. Germline V gene lookup returns CDR1 PRHDT and CDR2 FYEKMQ (reference sequence). The CDR3 spans 16 residues. Trimming removed 5 bases from V and 0 bases from J, with 16 bases in between. The DNA of the CDR3 is TGTGCCAGCAGCCCCGTTGATGGGCCGATGAACACTGAAGCTTTCTTT. It encodes CASSPVDGPMNTEAFF. The full variable domain, completed using reference TRBV13 and TRBJ1-1, is AAGVIQSPRHLIKEKRETATLKCYPIPRHDTVYWYQQGPGQDPQFLISFYEKMQSDKGSIPDRFSAQQFSDYHSELNMSSLELGDSALYFCASSPVDGPMNTEAFFGQGTRLTVV.

The gene calls are TRBV13 and TRBJ1-5, with unresolved D. From germline, CDR1 is PRHDT and CDR2 FYEKMQ (reference sequence). The CDR3 covers 15 residues. Trimming removed 0 bases from V and 6 bases from J, with 12 bases in between. The CDR3 loop reads CASSLGIWGGQPQHF. Written as DNA, the CDR3 is TGTGCCAGCAGCTTAGGTATCTGGGGAGGTCAGCCCCAGCATTTT.

This clonotype has at least ten counts. This chain uses TRBV7-6 with TRBJ2-7; perhaps TRBD1 as D (6 bases). The germline V gene has CDR1 SGHVS and CDR2 FNYEAQ. The CDR3 has 13 residues. Trimming stripped 4 bases from V and 6 bases from J, with 13 bases between. CDR3 bases: TGTGCCAGCAGCTCCCAGGGGAATCTCGAGCAGTACGTC. Translating it yields CASSSQGNLEQYV.

V usage is TRBV14 and J usage is TRBJ2-7; the D gene is possibly TRBD2 (5 bases). This CDR3 comprises 13 residues. V shed 2 bases and J shed 1 base, with 6 bases lying between them. Germline CDR1 reads SGHDN; CDR2 reads FVKESK. The CDR3 protein is CASSQRDSYEQYV. The CDR3 nucleotides are TGTGCCAGCAGCCAACGGGATTCCTACGAGCAGTACGTC.